The rows below give T cell receptor beta chains drawn from one sample of a study of PD-L1 blockade in urothelial cancer. Here immunoSEQ multiplex PCR was the method, and the copy in TCRdb shows in-frame clones only, minus some. Of 42,000 or so clones listed, more than 75% were seen once; the top ten hold approximately 13%. Sequencing was performed on PBMCs, taken around atezolizumab (anti-PD-L1) treatment. These receptors came from a man in his 60s with urothelial cancer. The conserved cysteine and the conserved F or W are not part of the CDR3 here. Fields, in order: V gene, CDR3 protein.

V gene: TRBV5-6
CDR3 protein: ASSLTGAGELF

V gene: TRBV5-4
CDR3 protein: ASSLAGGGQPQH

V gene: TRBV7-6
CDR3 protein: ASSEAMSSYNEQF

V gene: TRBV5-1
CDR3 protein: ASSFFLGGASSYNEQF

V gene: TRBV6-1
CDR3 protein: ASSEAWGGEKLF

V gene: TRBV4-2
CDR3 protein: ASSQEASVRGNTIY

V gene: TRBV18
CDR3 protein: ASSQKEGATEAF

V gene: TRBV6-5
CDR3 protein: ASSRRGLATEAF

V gene: TRBV6-1
CDR3 protein: ASSGTGSQKKLF

V gene: TRBV27
CDR3 protein: ASSSLAGAKNIQY

V gene: TRBV6-5
CDR3 protein: ASSYSGQRYNEQF

V gene: TRBV14
CDR3 protein: ASSPGTRRTQY

V gene: TRBV10-1
CDR3 protein: ASSEGRSPLH